This T cell receptor (beta chain) emerged from a study of blood T cell repertoires in COVID-19. Germline trimming cut 3 bases from V and 5 bases from J; bases unmatched to any gene: 6. CDR1 and CDR2 from the germline V gene are SGHAT and FQNNGV. The CDR3 sequence is 15 residues long. Assay used: immunoSEQ multiplex PCR; TCRdb lists only in-frame clones, some missing. The table records more than 60,000 clones, 87% of them present only once. Material: peripheral blood. The gene calls are TRBV11-2 and TRBJ2-5, with TRBD2 matching over 10 bases. This TCR derives from a woman over 75 with active or convalescent COVID-19. The chain's CDR3 is CASSFSSGSGETQYF. Written as DNA, the CDR3 is TGTGCCAGCAGCTTCTCTAGCGGGAGTGGGGAGACCCAGTACTTC.